A selection of T cell receptor beta chains follows, all from one sample in a study of T cell responses to AZD1222 COVID-19 vaccine. Assay used: immunoSEQ multiplex PCR; TCRdb lists only in-frame clones, some missing. Altogether 110,000 to 150,000 clones are present, 88% being singletons, with the ten largest covering 3% to 4.5%. The specimen was peripheral blood, collected on day 0 of AZD1222 vaccination. These receptors originate from an adult in good health. CDR3s include the opening cysteine and the closing phenylalanine or tryptophan. The D gene is left open where the match is weak. Clone size is shown for a subset of rows, as once, few, many or a class of expanded clone.

>TRBV5-1|.|.|TRBJ2-5
TGCGCCAGCAGCGGGACACAAGAGACCCAGTACTTC
CASSGTQETQYF
>TRBV28|.|.|TRBJ1-2
TGTGCCAGCATGGACCGGGCCAGCCTAGAGGGCTACACCTTC
CASMDRASLEGYTF
>TRBV20-1|TRBD2|.|TRBJ2-1
TGCAGTGCTAGGATAGCGGGAGGCCAGTTCTTC
CSARIAGGQFF
>TRBV6-5|TRBD1|.|TRBJ2-5
TGTGCCAGCAGTCGGGACAGCTTCAAAGAGACCCAGTACTTC
CASSRDSFKETQYF
>TRBV7-2|.|.|TRBJ1-2
TGTGCCAGCAGCCAAACTTTGGGGGGGGCAGGTGGCTACACCTTC
CASSQTLGGAGGYTF
>TRBV6-5|.|.|TRBJ1-1
TGTGCCAGCAGTTTAGGAGGGGGAGGCGCTGAAGCTTTCTTT
CASSLGGGGAEAFF
>TRBV11-3|.|.|TRBJ2-1
TGTGCCAGCAGTCCGAACGCGGCCAGCTCCTACAATGAGCAGTTCTTC
CASSPNAASSYNEQFF
>TRBV6-6|.|.|TRBJ2-2
TGTGCCAGCAGCGAAAGGGGCCCGACGAACACCGGGGAGCTGTTTTTT
CASSERGPTNTGELFF
>TRBV19|TRBD1|once|TRBJ2-7
TGTGCCAGTAGTATTGGGGACAGCCTCAAAGACGAGCAGTACTTC
CASSIGDSLKDEQYF
>TRBV4-3|.|.|TRBJ1-1
TGCGCCAGCAGGCAACAGGGCAACACTGAAGCTTTCTTT
CASRQQGNTEAFF
>TRBV7-9|.|once|TRBJ2-5
TGTGCCAGCAGCTTAGGTGGACCAGAGACCCAGTACTTC
CASSLGGPETQYF
>TRBV5-6|TRBD1|.|TRBJ1-5
TGTGCCAGCAGCGCCCGACAGGGGGCGAGCAATCAGCCCCAGCATTTT
CASSARQGASNQPQHF
>TRBV6-5|.|.|TRBJ2-7
TGTGCCAGCAGTTACGGGGGGACCCAATACGAGCAGTACTTC
CASSYGGTQYEQYF
>TRBV28|.|.|TRBJ1-6
TGTGCCGTACCCTCTGGCGGGGGGCTTTGGTATAATTCACCCCTCCACTTT
CAVPSGGGLWYNSPLHF
>TRBV11-3|TRBD1|.|TRBJ1-1
TGTGCCAGCAGCCAAGGACAGGGGAACACTGAAGCTTTCTTT
CASSQGQGNTEAFF
>TRBV7-2|.|.|TRBJ2-3
TGTGCCAGCAGCTCGTCCCAGGGTGGGGGAGATACGCAGTATTTT
CASSSSQGGGDTQYF
>TRBV9|.|.|TRBJ1-1
TGTGCCAGCAGCGTGGACAATTGGTCTGAAGCTTTCTTT
CASSVDNWSEAFF
>TRBV27|TRBD2|few|TRBJ2-2
TGTGCCAGCAGTCTCCCCTCCGGGACTAGCCGCACCGGGGAGCTGTTTTTT
CASSLPSGTSRTGELFF
>TRBV30|.|.|TRBJ1-2
TGTGCCTGGGAACTCTTGGGCTATGGCTACACCTTC
CAWELLGYGYTF
>TRBV6-5|.|.|TRBJ2-7
TGTGCCAGCAGTTACTCGGCTGGACTTAGCTACGAGCAGTACTTC
CASSYSAGLSYEQYF
>TRBV28|TRBD2|.|TRBJ2-1
TGTGCCAGCAGTCTCCCCCGGGGGGGCGGTCGCCAGCAGTTCTTC
CASSLPRGGGRQQFF
>TRBV4-1|.|.|TRBJ1-4
TGCGCCAGCAGTAAGAGAGGGGTCTCTAATGAAAAACTGTTTTTT
CASSKRGVSNEKLFF
>TRBV6-2/TRBV6-3|.|.|TRBJ1-6
TGTGCCAGCAGTTACGACAGGACTCCCAATAATTCACCCCTCCACTTT
CASSYDRTPNNSPLHF
>TRBV20-1|TRBD1|.|TRBJ1-6
TGCAGTGCTAGTTTACAGGGGGACAATTCACCCCTCCACTTT
CSASLQGDNSPLHF
>TRBV7-2|TRBD1|.|TRBJ2-7
TGTGCCAGCAGCGTACAGGGGGAGCGGGAGCAGTACTTC
CASSVQGEREQYF
>TRBV2|.|.|TRBJ1-1
TGTGCCAGCAGTGAAGTTGTGAACACTGAAGCTTTCTTT
CASSEVVNTEAFF
>TRBV6-2/TRBV6-3|.|.|TRBJ1-5
TGTGCCAGCAGTTACTCGGGACCGGGCAATCAGCCCCAGCATTTT
CASSYSGPGNQPQHF
>TRBV30|.|.|TRBJ2-1
TGTGCCTGGGGGACCGACAATGAGCAGTTCTTC
CAWGTDNEQFF